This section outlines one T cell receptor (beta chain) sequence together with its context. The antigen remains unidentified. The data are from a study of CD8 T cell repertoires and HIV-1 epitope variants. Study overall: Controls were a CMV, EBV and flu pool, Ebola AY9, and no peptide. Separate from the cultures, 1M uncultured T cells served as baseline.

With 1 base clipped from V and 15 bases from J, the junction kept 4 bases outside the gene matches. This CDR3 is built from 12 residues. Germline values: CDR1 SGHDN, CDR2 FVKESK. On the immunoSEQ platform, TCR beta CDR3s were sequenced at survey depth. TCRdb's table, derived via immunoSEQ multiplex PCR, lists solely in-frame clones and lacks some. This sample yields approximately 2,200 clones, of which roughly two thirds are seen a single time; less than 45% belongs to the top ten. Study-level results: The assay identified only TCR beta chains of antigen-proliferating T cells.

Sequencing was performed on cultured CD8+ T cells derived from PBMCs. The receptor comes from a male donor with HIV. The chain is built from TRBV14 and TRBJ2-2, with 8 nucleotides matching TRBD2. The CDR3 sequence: CASSQGGLGMFF. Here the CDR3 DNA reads TGTGCCAGCAGCCAAGGGGGACTAGGAATGTTTTTT. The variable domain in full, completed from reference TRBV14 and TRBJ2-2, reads EAGVTQFPSHSVIEKGQTVTLRCDPISGHDNLYWYRRVMGKEIKFLLHFVKESKQDESGMPNNRFLAERTGGTYSTLKVQPAELEDSGVYFCASSQGGLGMFFGEGSRLTVL.